The 20 T cell receptor beta chains reported below all come from one sample, sequenced in a study of T cell repertoires in cytomegalovirus infection. MiXCR, applied by TCRdb to the reads, yields one record per CDR3 protein. The sample includes approximately 910,000 distinct CDR3 sequences, about 33% of them seen just once. Antigen specificity for these receptors is unknown. The material was cultured CD8+ T cells from PBMCs, obtained from culture after CMV antigen stimulation. Source of these receptors: a human donor in good health (CMV status not recorded). Some clones in this sample may be carry-over from other donors' samples.

The rearrangement links TRBV6-5 to TRBJ2-1, with 7 nucleotides matching TRBD2. The CDR3 is 12 amino acids. V trimming: 9 bases; J trimming: 10 bases; junction bases outside the gene matches: 9. Per the germline V gene, CDR1 is MNHEY and CDR2 is SVGAGI. DNA for the CDR3: TGTGCCAGTTATACTAGCGACAGCGAGCAGTTCTTC. It codes for CASYTSDSEQFF.

This clonotype was recorded a few times. V gene TRBV4-1 combines with J gene TRBJ2-5; D perhaps matches TRBD2 (5 bases). The V end lost 0 bases, the J end lost 1 base, and 9 bases lay between the germline ends. This CDR3 has 15 amino acids. The germline V gene encodes CDR1 MGHRA and CDR2 YSYEKL. CDR3 in amino acids: CASSQESLAQETQYF. CDR3 coding DNA: TGCGCCAGCAGCCAAGAATCGCTAGCCCAAGAGACCCAGTACTTC.

The chain recombines TRBV28 with TRBJ1-2; D unresolved. The CDR3 consists of 13 residues. Trimming shortened V by 4 bases and J by 6 bases, and 12 bases separated the two germline ends. Germline-derived CDR1 and CDR2 are MDHEN and SYDVKM. The CDR3 coding sequence is TGTGCCAGCAGTTCCCTCCATGGAGATGGCTACACCTTC. This sequence encodes CASSSLHGDGYTF.

The V and J genes are TRBV7-9 and TRBJ1-2; no clear D. The CDR3 totals 13 residues. V was pared by 6 bases and J by 10 bases, with 18 bases between. Germline lookup yields CDR1 SEHNR and CDR2 FQNEAQ (reference sequence). For the CDR3, the DNA is TGTGCCAGCAGTGAAGGGCTACCGACCTTCTACACCTTC. Its protein is CASSEGLPTFYTF.

There are a few counts of this clonotype. The rearrangement links TRBV27 to TRBJ2-3; 9 bases align to TRBD2. Trimming at V came to 8 bases and at J to 3 bases, leaving 3 bases not matched to a gene. The germline V gene encodes CDR1 MNHEY and CDR2 SMNVEV (reference sequence). The CDR3 has 13 residues. The DNA for the CDR3 is TGTGCCAGCGCGGGGGGGTTGACAGATACGCAGTATTTT. Amino acid sequence: CASAGGLTDTQYF.

This clonotype appeared many times. This chain uses TRBV6-1 with TRBJ1-2; D is undetermined. This CDR3 is built from 14 residues. CDR1 and CDR2 (germline): MNHNS, SASEGT. Trimming cost V 5 bases and J 2 bases, with 12 bases left between them. The CDR3 DNA is TGTGCCAGCAGTTCCCAACAGAGAAACTATGGCTACACCTTC. Translation gives CASSSQQRNYGYTF.

This clonotype came up a few times. The chain employs TRBV12-3 or TRBV12-4 and TRBJ1-6, with 7 positions matching TRBD1. CDR3 length equals 15 residues. The ends lost 6 bases at V and 8 bases at J; junction bases unmatched: 10. CDR3 residues: CASRDRDSWDSPLHF. CDR3 sequence (DNA): TGTGCCAGCAGGGACCGGGACAGCTGGGATTCACCCCTCCACTTT.

The sample holds many counts of this clonotype. The CDR3 here is CASTPPRGPLHF. As DNA, the CDR3 is TGTGCCAGCACCCCGCCAAGGGGTCCCCTCCACTTT. V gene TRBV28 combines with J gene TRBJ1-6, with D perhaps TRBD1 (5 bases). CDR3 size: 12 residues. Germline CDR1 reads MDHEN; CDR2 reads SYDVKM. V shed 7 bases and J shed 13 bases, with 14 bases lying between them.

The V call is TRBV27, the J call TRBJ2-3, with D tentatively TRBD2 (6 bases). The germline gives CDR1 MNHEY, CDR2 SMNVEV (reference sequence). CDR3 size: 16 residues. V was trimmed by 2 bases and J by 0 bases, leaving 12 bases between them. CDR3 in amino acids: CASSLSGPYSTDTQYF. CDR3 nucleotide sequence: TGTGCCAGCAGTTTAAGCGGGCCCTATAGCACAGATACGCAGTATTTT.

In its sample, this clonotype was seen a few times. The V call is TRBV6-6, the J call TRBJ1-5, with 7 bases lining up with TRBD1. Germline V CDR1 and CDR2: MNHNY, SVGAGI (reference sequence). V gave up 3 bases and J gave up 2 bases; unmatched junction bases: 10. The CDR3 has 17 residues. CDR3 bases: TGTGCCAGCAGTTATCTCACAGGGGAATGGGGCAATCAGCCCCAGCATTTT. It encodes CASSYLTGEWGNQPQHF.

The rearrangement joins TRBV12-3 or TRBV12-4 to TRBJ1-5; D unresolved. V was pared by 1 base and J by 6 bases, with 7 bases between. The CDR3 is 13 amino acids. This chain's CDR3 is CASSLEIGQPQHF. DNA for the CDR3: TGTGCCAGCAGTTTAGAGATCGGTCAGCCCCAGCATTTT.

The table lists this clonotype with many counts. The V and J genes are TRBV20-1 and TRBJ2-1; 9 bases agree with TRBD2. Looked up from germline, CDR1 is DFQATT and CDR2 is SNEGSKA (reference sequence). The CDR3 is made up of 14 amino acids. J lost 10 bases, V lost 1 base, and 8 bases had no gene match. The CDR3 here is CSARAGGGAFEQFF. As DNA, the CDR3 is TGCAGTGCTAGAGCGGGCGGGGGGGCATTCGAGCAGTTCTTC.

The chain links TRBV2 to TRBJ2-7, with TRBD1 as a possible D gene (5 bases). Germline V gene data show CDR1 as SNHLY and CDR2 as FYNNEI. V dropped 6 bases and J dropped 3 bases, with 12 bases sitting between them. The CDR3 totals 13 residues. The CDR3 spells CASRTQGDYEQYF. The CDR3, as DNA: TGTGCCAGCAGGACTCAAGGGGACTACGAGCAGTACTTC.

The V gene is TRBV7-9, the J gene TRBJ2-3; D is undetermined. The CDR3 length is 12 residues. Germline V gives CDR1 SEHNR, CDR2 FQNEAQ (reference sequence). Trimming took off 6 bases at V and 3 bases at J, with 7 bases between the two ends. Here the CDR3 DNA reads TGTGCCAGCAGGCTAGGAACAGATACGCAGTATTTT. Amino acids: CASRLGTDTQYF.

This clonotype was counted between two and nine times. The chain carries TRBV7-2 and TRBJ2-3; 11 nucleotides agree with TRBD2. CDR1 is SGHTA and CDR2 is FQGNSA in the germline V gene. V shed 5 bases, J shed 0 bases, and the junction held 4 bases outside the gene matches. CDR3 length: 16 residues. CDR3 nucleotides: TGTGCCAGCAGCGACCGGACTAGCGGGAGCACAGATACGCAGTATTTT. This encodes CASSDRTSGSTDTQYF.

The V and J genes are TRBV7-6 and TRBJ2-7, with 7 bases identical to TRBD1. CDR3 size: 12 residues. The ends lost 3 bases at V and 6 bases at J; junction bases unmatched: 2. The germline CDR1 and CDR2 sequences are SGHVS and FNYEAQ. The CDR3 coding sequence is TGTGCCAGCAGCTTCGCAGGGGGCGAGCAGTACTTC. Its protein product is CASSFAGGEQYF.

The genes are TRBV7-9 and TRBJ1-2; D gene uncertain. Germline V gene sequence: CDR1 SEHNR, CDR2 FQNEAQ (reference sequence). V was clipped by 1 base and J by 6 bases, with 12 bases between them. This CDR3 spans 14 amino acids. This chain's CDR3 is CASSLESRRDGYTF. In nucleotides, the CDR3 is TGTGCCAGCAGCTTAGAGAGTAGGAGGGATGGCTACACCTTC. The full variable domain, in which reference TRBV7-9 and TRBJ1-2 provide the parts outside the CDR3, is DTGVSQNPRHKITKRGQNVTFRCDPISEHNRLYWYRQTLGQGPEFLTYFQNEAQLEKSRLLSDRFSAERPKGSFSTLEIQRTEQGDSAMYLCASSLESRRDGYTFGSGTRLTVV.

To note about this clonotype: This could be a read error, since a much larger clone is one nucleotide away. The V call is TRBV7-2, the J call TRBJ2-6; D is possibly TRBD2 (6 bases). CDR1 is SGHTA and CDR2 is FQGNSA in the germline V gene. Trimming pared 2 bases from V and 2 bases from J, leaving 16 bases between. The length of the CDR3 is 18 residues. CDR3 nucleotides: TGTGCCAGCAGCTTAAGTCCCACAGGAGGGACTGGGGCCAACGTCCTGACTTTC. Its protein product is CASSLSPTGGTGANVLTF.

This chain joins TRBV5-4 and TRBJ1-2; unclear D gene. Looked up from germline, CDR1 is SGHNT and CDR2 is YYREEE (reference sequence). The CDR3 covers 16 residues. V was trimmed by 1 base and J by 0 bases, leaving 13 bases between them. The CDR3 protein is CASSLKREEANYGYTF. The DNA of the CDR3 is TGTGCCAGCAGCTTGAAAAGGGAAGAAGCTAACTATGGCTACACCTTC. Using reference TRBV5-4 and TRBJ1-2 for the parts outside the CDR3, the full variable domain is ETGVTQSPTHLIKTRGQQVTLRCSSQSGHNTVSWYQQALGQGPQFIFQYYREEENGRGNFPPRFSGLQFPNYSSELNVNALELDDSALYLCASSLKREEANYGYTFGSGTRLTVV.

In this sample, this clonotype turned up many times. The chain links TRBV6-1 to TRBJ1-3, with 10 bases fitting TRBD1. Germline lookup yields CDR1 MNHNS and CDR2 SASEGT. Trimming cost V 5 bases and J 0 bases; bases outside gene matches: 13. This CDR3 contains 19 residues. CDR3 nucleotides: TGTGCCAGCAGTACCCCCGGATCGAGGGACAGGGGCTCTGGAAACACCATATATTTT. Translating it yields CASSTPGSRDRGSGNTIYF.